This is a list of T cell receptor beta chains from one sample in a study of blood T cell repertoires in COVID-19. Produced via immunoSEQ multiplex PCR; TCRdb's table is partial and in-frame only. This sample carries a few hundred thousand clones, around 89% of them seen once, and the ten largest clones take just under 9%. The sample was PBMCs or T cells enriched from blood (not recorded which). These receptors all come from a man aged 40-49 years who had recovered from COVID-19. CDR3s include the opening cysteine and the closing phenylalanine or tryptophan. The D gene is left open where the match is weak. The listing skips clone size in some rows; elsewhere it reads once, few, many or a size class.

V gene	D gene	J gene	clone size	CDR3 protein	CDR3 DNA
TRBV12-3/TRBV12-4	-	TRBJ2-1	-	CASKKRVSALKFF	TGTGCCAGCAAAAAGCGAGTTTCCGCTCTTAAGTTCTTC
TRBV7-9	-	TRBJ1-5	-	CASSAQGYQPQHF	TGTGCCAGCAGCGCACAGGGATATCAGCCCCAGCATTTT
TRBV28	TRBD1	TRBJ1-2	-	CASTKGTVILGYTF	TGTGCCAGCACCAAAGGGACAGTCATTCTGGGCTACACCTTC
TRBV5-5	-	TRBJ1-1	once	CASSLHTTEAFF	TGTGCCAGCAGCTTGCACACGACTGAAGCTTTCTTT
TRBV27	TRBD1	TRBJ1-6	-	CASSFRPGQGESPLHF	TGTGCCAGCAGTTTCCGTCCGGGACAGGGAGAATCACCCCTCCACTTT
TRBV30	TRBD1	TRBJ1-2	-	CAWSTGTGVPYGGYTF	TGTGCCTGGAGCACCGGGACAGGGGTACCCTATGGAGGCTACACCTTC
TRBV14	-	TRBJ1-1	once	CASSQRTSLEAFF	TGTGCCAGCAGCCAAAGAACCTCTCTAGAAGCTTTCTTT
TRBV28	-	TRBJ2-7	few	CASSFFLGRYSYEQYF	TGTGCCAGCAGTTTCTTTCTGGGGAGGTACTCCTACGAGCAGTACTTC
TRBV27	-	TRBJ1-4	-	CASSLDGQQKLFF	TGTGCCAGCAGTTTAGACGGACAGCAAAAACTGTTTTTT
TRBV9	-	TRBJ2-3	-	CASSVVGRGTDTQYF	TGTGCCAGCAGCGTAGTGGGGCGCGGCACAGATACGCAGTATTTT
TRBV27	-	TRBJ2-7	few	CASSLLPGTYEQYF	TGTGCCAGCAGTTTATTACCAGGGACCTACGAGCAGTACTTC
TRBV24-1	TRBD2	TRBJ2-3	-	CATSDLQAASGRALTDTQYF	TGTGCCACCAGTGATTTGCAGGCGGCTAGCGGGAGGGCCCTCACAGATACGCAGTATTTT
TRBV20-1	-	TRBJ2-7	-	CSASWEQDYSYEQYF	TGCAGTGCTAGTTGGGAGCAGGACTACTCCTACGAGCAGTACTTC
TRBV28	-	TRBJ1-1	-	CASSPISTSGREAFF	TGTGCCAGCAGCCCCATCTCAACGTCAGGGCGGGAAGCTTTCTTT
TRBV7-8	TRBD2	TRBJ2-5	-	CASSWTSGGKVLETQYF	TGTGCCAGCAGCTGGACTAGCGGGGGTAAGGTCCTAGAGACCCAGTACTTC
TRBV6-2/TRBV6-3	-	TRBJ2-7	-	CASSTPATISEQYF	TGTGCCAGCAGTACCCCAGCGACTATCAGCGAGCAGTACTTC
TRBV28	-	TRBJ1-2	-	CASSFPHYGYTF	TGTGCCAGCAGTTTCCCCCATTATGGCTACACCTTC
TRBV6-4	-	TRBJ2-2	-	CASRPTGLVTGELFF	TGTGCCAGCAGACCTACAGGTTTGGTCACCGGGGAGCTGTTTTTT
TRBV2	TRBD1	TRBJ2-5	-	CASSVTGGGHQETQYF	TGTGCCAGCAGTGTTACAGGGGGAGGACACCAAGAGACCCAGTACTTC
TRBV20-1	-	TRBJ2-1	-	CSARTGYGQFF	TGCAGTGCTAGGACCGGGTATGGGCAGTTCTTC
TRBV5-1	TRBD1	TRBJ1-5	-	CASRDRENQPQHF	TGCGCCAGCAGAGACAGGGAAAATCAGCCCCAGCATTTT
TRBV7-6	-	TRBJ2-3	-	CASSLEGALAISTDTQYF	TGTGCCAGCAGCTTAGAGGGAGCACTAGCAATAAGCACAGATACGCAGTATTTT
TRBV6-5	TRBD2	TRBJ2-1	-	CASSYSLAEYNEQFF	TGTGCCAGCAGTTACTCGCTAGCGGAATACAATGAGCAGTTCTTC
TRBV9	TRBD1	TRBJ1-1	-	CASSAHRTGHGTEAFF	TGTGCCAGCAGCGCACACCGGACAGGGCATGGCACTGAAGCTTTCTTT
TRBV19	TRBD2	TRBJ2-7	-	CASTGGGSSYEQYF	TGTGCCAGTACCGGGGGGGGGAGCTCCTACGAGCAGTACTTC
TRBV19	TRBD2	TRBJ2-1	-	CASRPPGLSSNEQFF	TGTGCCAGTAGACCGCCGGGACTATCGTCGAATGAGCAGTTCTTC
TRBV7-9	-	TRBJ2-2	-	CASVRRDTGELFF	TGTGCCAGCGTTCGCAGGGACACCGGGGAGCTGTTTTTT
TRBV6-6	TRBD1	TRBJ1-1	-	CASSQGQGVNTEAFF	TGTGCCAGCAGTCAAGGACAGGGGGTGAACACTGAAGCTTTCTTT
TRBV12-3/TRBV12-4	-	TRBJ1-1	-	CASRSGVLTEAFF	TGTGCCAGCAGATCAGGGGTTCTGACTGAAGCTTTCTTT
TRBV6-4	-	TRBJ2-2	-	CASSTYPLAVGTGELFF	TGTGCCAGCAGTACCTACCCGCTAGCAGTGGGGACCGGGGAGCTGTTTTTT
TRBV6-5	TRBD1	TRBJ1-2	-	CASRPADRDGYTF	TGTGCCAGCAGACCCGCGGACAGGGATGGCTACACCTTC
TRBV13	TRBD1	TRBJ1-2	-	CASSRQGAVYGYTF	TGTGCCAGCAGCCGACAGGGGGCTGTCTATGGCTACACCTTC
TRBV3-1/TRBV3-2	-	TRBJ2-1	-	CASSQDRNRISSYNEQFF	TGTGCCAGCAGCCAAGATCGGAACAGGATTAGCTCCTACAATGAGCAGTTCTTC
TRBV5-6	-	TRBJ2-3	-	CASSLWRVADISTDTQYF	TGTGCCAGCAGCTTGTGGAGAGTAGCGGATATTAGCACAGATACGCAGTATTTT
TRBV5-1	-	TRBJ2-3	once	CASSPRQSSTDTQYF	TGCGCCAGCAGCCCCAGACAGAGTAGCACAGATACGCAGTATTTT
TRBV14	-	TRBJ1-2	-	CASSQGTVNGYTF	TGTGCCAGCAGCCAAGGGACAGTCAATGGCTACACCTTC
TRBV9	-	TRBJ2-3	-	CASSRAGLALLGSNTDTQYF	TGTGCCAGCAGCCGAGCCGGGCTTGCTTTACTGGGGAGTAATACAGATACGCAGTATTTT
TRBV5-1	-	TRBJ2-7	-	CASSLRQKTTRRDYEQYF	TGCGCCAGCAGCCTTAGACAGAAAACAACGAGGAGAGACTACGAGCAGTACTTC
TRBV11-3	-	TRBJ1-6	-	CASSLDRDSPLHF	TGTGCCAGCAGCTTAGATCGGGATTCACCCCTCCACTTT
TRBV5-1	TRBD1	TRBJ2-1	-	CASSWTDRASYNEQFF	TGCGCCAGCAGCTGGACGGACAGGGCCTCCTACAATGAGCAGTTCTTC
TRBV7-2	TRBD2	TRBJ2-1	-	CASSVTAKTSGPGGEQFF	TGTGCCAGCAGCGTAACGGCGAAGACTAGCGGCCCCGGTGGTGAGCAGTTCTTC
TRBV7-6	TRBD1	TRBJ2-5	-	CASSYSTDRVIRTQYF	TGTGCCAGCAGCTACTCTACGGACAGGGTGATTAGGACCCAGTACTTC
TRBV4-1	TRBD1	TRBJ1-1	-	CASSQPYRGLNTEAFF	TGCGCCAGCAGCCAACCTTACAGGGGCCTAAACACTGAAGCTTTCTTT
TRBV6-5	-	TRBJ2-7	-	CATHPARSISYEQYF	TGTGCAACACATCCCGCACGGAGTATATCCTACGAGCAGTACTTC
TRBV9	-	TRBJ1-2	-	CASSGGGAMNYGYTF	TGTGCCAGCAGCGGGGGAGGGGCGATGAACTATGGCTACACCTTC
TRBV30	-	TRBJ2-7	once	CAWAQGTYEQYF	TGTGCCTGGGCCCAGGGTACCTACGAGCAGTACTTC
TRBV6-5	TRBD1	TRBJ2-3	-	CASSYTRTGSADTQYF	TGTGCCAGCAGTTACACGAGGACAGGATCAGCAGATACGCAGTATTTT
TRBV13	-	TRBJ2-7	-	CASSRRQGLEQYF	TGTGCCAGCAGCCGTAGACAGGGACTGGAGCAGTACTTC